This T cell receptor (beta chain) appears in the sequencing data of a study of cytomegalovirus exposure and HLA in healthy donors. General study results and limits: An analysis that was carried out later associated 15,000 to 20,000 TCR beta sequences with HLA alleles at 0.05 false discovery rate. The authors confirmed in vitro that a few CMV-associated chains were specific for CMV antigens. The study flagged roughly 150 TCR beta chains as cytomegalovirus-associated.

A word on this clone: Its antigen remains unidentified.

The CDR3 is 14 amino acids. Germline lookup yields CDR1 SGHRS and CDR2 YFSETQ. The V end was cut by 4 bases, the J end by 3 bases, with 11 bases between. Vbeta (60) and Jbeta (13) primers were used in the PCR. Assay used: immunoSEQ multiplex PCR; TCRdb lists only in-frame clones, some missing. Of around 150,000 clones in the sample, 68% were seen once. The chain is built from TRBV5-1 and TRBJ2-1; no clear D gene. The sequencing input was PBMCs. This clonotype was obtained from a woman aged 40 to 50 in good health and CMV-seropositive. This CDR3 reads CASSPQSDYNEQFF. The DNA for the CDR3 is TGCGCCAGCAGCCCCCAGTCTGACTACAATGAGCAGTTCTTC.